These T cell receptor beta chains were read from a single sample in a study of shared clonotypes between healthy human individuals. This table comes from immunoSEQ multiplex PCR, and its TCRdb copy is limited to in-frame clones, with some not included. The sample records about 800,000 clones, 95% to 97% being singletons. The material sequenced was naive CD8+ T cells sorted from blood. The receptor source for this set is a man younger than 40 in good health. The CDR3 runs from the conserved cysteine through the conserved F or W. The order of the fields is J gene, D gene, V gene, clone size, CDR3 protein, CDR3 DNA. D genes are given only for firm matches. Expanded clones are given a class, and other clones once, few, many or no size at all.

TRBJ2-3	-	TRBV5-1	-	CASSATGIGITDTQYF	TGCGCCAGCAGCGCAACAGGAATAGGGATCACAGATACGCAGTATTTT
TRBJ2-2	TRBD2	TRBV9	-	CASSAPGTRTDTGELFF	TGTGCCAGCAGCGCCCCCGGGACTAGAACTGACACCGGGGAGCTGTTTTTT
TRBJ2-7	-	TRBV7-2	-	CASTPGTRNEQYF	TGTGCCAGCACCCCTGGGACACGGAACGAGCAGTACTTC
TRBJ2-2	TRBD2	TRBV7-9	-	CASSFASGRSGELFF	TGTGCCAGCAGCTTCGCTAGCGGGAGATCCGGGGAGCTGTTTTTT
TRBJ2-7	-	TRBV27	-	CASSSGASGTYEQYF	TGTGCCAGCAGTTCAGGGGCTAGCGGAACCTACGAGCAGTACTTC
TRBJ2-1	-	TRBV5-5	-	CASSLLLRVDEQFF	TGTGCCAGCAGCTTGTTGTTGAGGGTCGATGAGCAGTTCTTC
TRBJ2-7	-	TRBV28	once	CASSWPESYEQYF	TGTGCCAGCAGCTGGCCCGAATCCTACGAGCAGTACTTC
TRBJ2-4	TRBD2	TRBV15	-	CATSRSGGNVLGTTHFQYF	TGTGCCACCAGCAGAAGCGGGGGAAACGTACTAGGGACCACCCATTTTCAGTACTTC
TRBJ1-4	-	TRBV15	-	CATSRPEVRAEKLFF	TGTGCCACCAGCCGCCCCGAGGTCAGGGCTGAAAAACTGTTTTTT
TRBJ2-5	-	TRBV4-3	-	CASSQDLATGYLEDRETQYF	TGCGCCAGCAGCCAAGATCTAGCGACAGGGTATTTAGAGGACAGGGAGACCCAGTACTTC
TRBJ1-2	-	TRBV29-1	-	CSVQGGTNYGYTF	TGCAGCGTTCAGGGAGGGACTAACTATGGCTACACCTTC